The rows below give T cell receptor beta chains drawn from one sample of a study of blood T cell repertoires in COVID-19. This table comes from immunoSEQ multiplex PCR, and its TCRdb copy is limited to in-frame clones, with some not included. Among more than 60,000 clones listed, around 91% were seen once. The sequencing input was peripheral blood. The receptors originated from a man aged 50-59 years with acute or convalescent COVID-19. The CDR3 runs from the conserved cysteine through the conserved F or W. Fields, in order: V gene, clone size, D gene, J gene, CDR3 protein, CDR3 DNA. The D gene is left open where the match is weak. Clone size is stated in some rows and not others, as once, few, many or a class when expanded.

>TRBV9|.|.|TRBJ1-5
CASSVGGGLESQHF
TGTGCCAGCAGCGTAGGGGGGGGCCTTGAGTCCCAGCATTTT
>TRBV6-2/TRBV6-3|.|.|TRBJ1-3
CASSYLPESSLRNFSGNTIYF
TGTGCCAGCAGTTACTTGCCCGAGTCTTCCCTGCGGAATTTCTCTGGAAACACCATATATTTT
>TRBV27|.|.|TRBJ1-1
CASSPGDVRAEAFF
TGTGCCAGCAGTCCAGGGGACGTTAGGGCTGAAGCTTTCTTT
>TRBV7-9|few|.|TRBJ1-6
CASSQGGATHSPLHF
TGTGCCAGCTCCCAGGGAGGGGCCACACATTCACCCCTCCACTTT
>TRBV7-2|.|TRBD1|TRBJ1-1
CASSKDRGLWSTEAFF
TGTGCCAGCAGCAAGGACAGGGGGCTATGGAGCACTGAAGCTTTCTTT
>TRBV19|.|.|TRBJ1-3
CASSIRGERNTIYF
TGTGCCAGTAGTATACGGGGAGAAAGAAACACCATATATTTT
>TRBV18|.|.|TRBJ1-5
CASSSIGAGQPQHF
TGTGCCAGCTCCTCTATTGGGGCGGGGCAGCCCCAGCATTTT
>TRBV5-1|once|TRBD1|TRBJ1-1
CASSTGTGGFEAFF
TGCGCCAGCAGTACCGGGACAGGGGGCTTTGAAGCTTTCTTT
>TRBV27|once|.|TRBJ2-7
CASSKYSNSYEQYF
TGTGCCAGCAGTAAGTACAGTAACTCCTACGAGCAGTACTTC
>TRBV4-2|.|.|TRBJ2-3
CASRVGGTSTDTQYF
TGTGCCAGCAGGGTGGGGGGAACAAGCACAGATACGCAGTATTTT
>TRBV4-1|.|TRBD2|TRBJ2-7
CASSHPGGNNEQYF
TGCGCCAGCAGCCACCCCGGGGGGAACAACGAGCAGTACTTC
>TRBV5-1|.|.|TRBJ1-1
CASSLGRTEGRAFF
TGCGCCAGCAGCTTGGGTAGAACGGAGGGGCGAGCTTTCTTT
>TRBV11-3|.|TRBD2|TRBJ2-2
CASSLDGGTSRNTGELFF
TGTGCCAGCAGCTTAGATGGAGGGACTAGCAGAAACACCGGGGAGCTGTTTTTT
>TRBV24-1|.|.|TRBJ1-3
CATSERSGNTIYF
TGTGCCACCAGTGAGCGCTCTGGAAACACCATATATTTT
>TRBV11-3|.|TRBD1|TRBJ1-6
CASSSRQGDNSPLHF
TGTGCCAGCAGCTCCCGACAGGGAGACAATTCACCCCTCCACTTT
>TRBV29-1|.|.|TRBJ2-1
CSVGPGSYNEQFF
TGCAGCGTGGGCCCGGGATCCTACAATGAGCAGTTCTTC
>TRBV24-1|.|.|TRBJ2-7
CATSPSIGGLYEQYF
TGTGCCACCAGTCCCTCTATCGGGGGGCTCTACGAGCAGTACTTC
>TRBV9|.|.|TRBJ1-2
CASSARRDNFGYTF
TGTGCCAGCAGCGCCCGCCGGGACAATTTCGGCTACACCTTC
>TRBV4-3|few|.|TRBJ2-7
CASSQDYRGGSEQYF
TGCGCCAGCAGCCAAGACTACAGGGGGGGTTCCGAGCAGTACTTC
>TRBV2|.|TRBD1|TRBJ1-5
CASTGTVNSNQPQHF
TGTGCCAGCACTGGGACAGTTAATAGCAATCAGCCCCAGCATTTT
>TRBV12-3/TRBV12-4|.|.|TRBJ2-5
CASTQGMEETQYF
TGTGCCAGCACTCAGGGGATGGAGGAGACCCAGTACTTC
>TRBV19|once|TRBD2|TRBJ2-3
CASRRSGIVAGTDTQYF
TGTGCCAGTAGACGTAGCGGGATCGTGGCTGGCACAGATACGCAGTATTTT
>TRBV6-5|.|.|TRBJ1-6
CASSYERDIRPPLHF
TGTGCCAGCAGTTACGAACGGGACATTCGTCCACCCCTCCACTTT
>TRBV6-2/TRBV6-3|.|TRBD2|TRBJ2-7
CASSYGTNSYEQYF
TGTGCCAGCAGTTACGGGACTAACTCCTACGAGCAGTACTTC
>TRBV9|.|.|TRBJ1-1
CASSPQGPSAEAFF
TGTGCCAGCAGCCCCCAGGGGCCCAGCGCTGAAGCTTTCTTT
>TRBV9|.|.|TRBJ1-1
CASSVAGGWNTEAFF
TGTGCCAGCAGCGTAGCGGGGGGATGGAACACTGAAGCTTTCTTT
>TRBV27|.|.|TRBJ2-3
CASSLFPLVTDTQYF
TGTGCCAGCAGTTTATTCCCCCTAGTCACAGATACGCAGTATTTT
>TRBV18|.|.|TRBJ2-3
CASSRNRADTDTQYF
TGTGCCAGCTCCAGGAACAGGGCGGACACAGATACGCAGTATTTT
>TRBV5-5|.|.|TRBJ1-1
CASSLFGLQNTEAFF
TGTGCCAGCAGCTTATTTGGCCTCCAGAACACTGAAGCTTTCTTT
>TRBV6-5|.|TRBD1|TRBJ1-6
CASRGDSSYNSPLHF
TGTGCCAGCAGAGGGGACAGCTCCTATAATTCACCCCTCCACTTT
>TRBV6-5|once|TRBD1|TRBJ2-7
CASSWRTGQDEQYF
TGTGCCAGCAGTTGGAGGACAGGGCAGGACGAGCAGTACTTC
>TRBV25-1|.|.|TRBJ2-4
CASSVDRVAKNIQYF
TGTGCCAGCAGTGTTGACAGAGTAGCCAAAAACATTCAGTACTTC
>TRBV27|once|.|TRBJ2-3
CASRTADRTSTDTQYF
TGTGCCAGCAGAACGGCCGACAGAACTAGCACAGATACGCAGTATTTT
>TRBV12-3/TRBV12-4|.|TRBD2|TRBJ2-1
CASSHSGRDEQFF
TGTGCCAGCAGTCATAGCGGGAGGGATGAGCAGTTCTTC
>TRBV11-3|.|TRBD1|TRBJ2-1
CASSSGTDNNEQFF
TGTGCCAGCAGCTCCGGGACAGACAACAATGAGCAGTTCTTC
>TRBV11-2|.|.|TRBJ2-7
CASSFTGSGDEQYF
TGTGCCAGCAGCTTCACGGGCTCAGGGGACGAGCAGTACTTC
>TRBV9|.|TRBD2|TRBJ2-5
CASSERVSGREETQYF
TGTGCCAGCAGCGAAAGGGTGAGCGGGAGGGAAGAGACCCAGTACTTC
>TRBV29-1|.|.|TRBJ1-1
CSVVRGLNTEAFF
TGCAGCGTTGTCAGAGGCTTGAACACTGAAGCTTTCTTT
>TRBV14|.|TRBD1|TRBJ1-1
CASSLRTGRMNTEAFF
TGTGCCAGCAGCCTCCGGACAGGTAGGATGAACACTGAAGCTTTCTTT
>TRBV3-1/TRBV3-2|.|.|TRBJ2-1
CASSQAAGPYNEQFF
TGTGCCAGCAGCCAAGCGGCGGGTCCCTACAATGAGCAGTTCTTC
>TRBV18|once|.|TRBJ2-7
CASSPGRTIYEQYF
TGTGCCAGCTCACCGGGACGGACTATCTACGAGCAGTACTTC
>TRBV18|.|.|TRBJ2-2
CASSPTENTGELFF
TGTGCCAGCTCACCGACAGAGAACACCGGGGAGCTGTTTTTT
>TRBV12-3/TRBV12-4|.|.|TRBJ1-2
CASSIRVFYGYTF
TGTGCCAGCAGTATCAGGGTCTTTTATGGCTACACCTTC
>TRBV5-5|.|.|TRBJ1-1
CASSLDRLQSAEAFF
TGTGCCAGCAGCTTGGACAGGTTACAGTCGGCTGAAGCTTTCTTT
>TRBV19|.|TRBD1|TRBJ2-7
CASSRGYRDRGSYEQYF
TGTGCCAGTAGTAGGGGTTACCGGGACAGGGGGTCCTACGAGCAGTACTTC
>TRBV6-5|.|.|TRBJ1-3
CASSYSASSGNTIYF
TGTGCCAGCAGTTACTCGGCCTCCTCTGGAAACACCATATATTTT
>TRBV2|.|.|TRBJ1-2
CASSASSERVYGYTF
TGTGCCAGCAGTGCGTCTTCGGAGCGGGTCTATGGCTACACCTTC
>TRBV5-1|.|TRBD1|TRBJ2-7
CASSRGTGGGIAGPYEQYF
TGCGCCAGCAGCCGGGGGACAGGGGGCGGGATAGCGGGACCCTACGAGCAGTACTTC
>TRBV11-3|.|.|TRBJ1-1
CASSLGSGGRAFF
TGTGCCAGCAGCTTAGGATCCGGGGGTCGGGCTTTCTTT
>TRBV4-3|once|TRBD2|TRBJ2-2
CASSQDPAGDAGELFF
TGCGCCAGCAGCCAAGACCCAGCGGGAGACGCCGGGGAGCTGTTTTTT